The 23 T cell receptor beta chains presented below share a single source sample, sequenced in a study of T cell repertoires in ileal Crohn's disease. Clones were read by immunoSEQ multiplex PCR, and TCRdb kept only the in-frame ones, dropping some. The table has 8,000 to 8,500 clones, around four fifths seen once. Sequencing was carried out using ileal tissue. The source of these receptors is an adult with Crohn's disease.

The chain uses TRBV29-1 and TRBJ2-6; no clear D. Germline V gene lookup returns CDR1 SQVTM and CDR2 ANQGSEA. The V gene lost 4 bases and the J gene lost 6 bases, with 10 bases spanning the gap. This CDR3 has 13 residues. The CDR3 reads CSVGSGLANVLTF. DNA for the CDR3: TGCAGCGTTGGTTCAGGTTTGGCCAACGTCCTGACTTTC.

This clone appeared once. CDR3 DNA: TGCGCCAGCAGCTTGGGACAGGGCAGAATGGATGGCTACACCTTC. As protein: CASSLGQGRMDGYTF. This rearrangement joins TRBV5-1 to TRBJ1-2; TRBD1 matches at 7 bases. The germline gives CDR1 SGHRS, CDR2 YFSETQ. With 0 bases clipped from V and 6 bases from J, the junction kept 8 bases outside the gene matches. The CDR3 is 15 residues long. The full variable domain, with the rest looked up from reference TRBV5-1 and TRBJ1-2, is KAGVTQTPRYLIKTRGQQVTLSCSPISGHRSVSWYQQTPGQGLQFLFEYFSETQRNKGNFPGRFSGRQFSNSRSEMNVSTLELGDSALYLCASSLGQGRMDGYTFGSGTRLTVV.

This sequence joins TRBV5-4 and TRBJ2-2; TRBD2 aligns across 9 bases. Losses at the gene ends were 4 bases for V and 5 bases for J; bases not matched to a gene: 9. Germline assignment: CDR1 SGHNT and CDR2 YYREEE (reference sequence). The CDR3 consists of 16 residues. CDR3 sequence: CASSPGGGGATGELFF. The CDR3 nucleotides are TGTGCCAGCAGCCCGGGCGGCGGGGGGGCGACCGGGGAGCTGTTTTTT.

V and J are TRBV9 and TRBJ1-2; 9 bases line up with TRBD1. The CDR3 length is 15 residues. Trimming removed 4 bases from V and 4 bases from J; junction bases left unmatched: 8. Per germline, CDR1 SGDLS and CDR2 YYNGEE. Written as DNA, the CDR3 is TGTGCCAGCAGCACTCAGCCGGGACAGGGCTATGGCTACACCTTC. Its translation: CASSTQPGQGYGYTF.

The J gene is TRBJ2-5, the V gene TRBV5-1; 8 bases are shared with TRBD1. The ends lost 5 bases at V and 1 base at J; junction bases unmatched: 7. CDR1 and CDR2 from the germline V gene are SGHRS and YFSETQ. This CDR3 spans 15 amino acids. For the CDR3, the DNA is TGCGCCAGCAGGGGGACAGGCGGACCCCAAGAGACCCAGTACTTC. Protein: CASRGTGGPQETQYF.

There are a few counts of this clone. The J gene is TRBJ1-5, the V gene TRBV2, with D hard to call. CDR3 size: 13 residues. Trimming took off 3 bases at V and 6 bases at J, with 9 bases between the two ends. Germline CDR1 is SNHLY and CDR2 is FYNNEI. The CDR3 loop is CASSDASFQPQHF. In DNA form, the CDR3 reads TGTGCCAGCAGTGATGCCAGTTTTCAGCCCCAGCATTTT.

The chain has TRBV6-4 and TRBJ2-3; 10 positions agree with TRBD2. CDR1 MRHNA and CDR2 SNTAGT come from the germline V gene. The CDR3 runs to 14 residues. V trimming: 2 bases; J trimming: 4 bases; junction bases outside the gene matches: 0. The CDR3 nucleotides read TGTGCCAGCAGTGACGGGACTAGCGCAGATACGCAGTATTTT. Residues: CASSDGTSADTQYF.

The genes are TRBV10-2 and TRBJ1-3; D is perhaps TRBD1 (6 bases). V lost 10 bases to trimming and J lost 0 bases, with 16 bases between them. CDR3 length equals 15 residues. Germline values: CDR1 WSHSY, CDR2 SAAADI. The CDR3 reads CATKQGLNSGNTIYF. The CDR3 region has the DNA TGCGCCACTAAACAGGGCCTTAACTCTGGAAACACCATATATTTT.

The V gene is TRBV5-1, the J gene TRBJ1-6; a possible D gene is TRBD1 (5 bases). CDR3 length equals 17 residues. With 0 bases removed from V and 9 bases from J, the gap between germline ends came to 19 bases. Per the germline V gene, CDR1 is SGHRS and CDR2 is YFSETQ. This CDR3 reads CASSLEARGTSSSPLHF. For the CDR3, the DNA is TGCGCCAGCAGCTTGGAGGCACGGGGGACTTCTTCTTCACCCCTCCACTTT.

The gene calls are TRBV5-1 and TRBJ2-5, with 15 bases that match TRBD2. Germline assignment: CDR1 SGHRS and CDR2 YFSETQ. The CDR3 extends over 16 amino acids. V lost 4 bases, J lost 4 bases, and 5 bases stayed unmatched. This CDR3 is CASSPGLAGGGETQYF. The CDR3 nucleotides read TGCGCCAGCAGCCCCGGACTAGCGGGGGGGGGAGAGACCCAGTACTTC.

This chain uses TRBV7-2 with TRBJ2-7; 7 nucleotides align to TRBD1. Trimming cost V 5 bases and J 4 bases; bases outside gene matches: 8. Germline V gives CDR1 SGHTA, CDR2 FQGNSA. This CDR3 has 14 amino acids. The CDR3 DNA sequence: TGTGCCAGCAGCCCGCGGACAGGAATATACGAGCAGTACTTC. Residues: CASSPRTGIYEQYF.

This sequence joins TRBV7-2 and TRBJ1-1; D not resolved. The V and J ends lost 5 bases and 4 bases respectively, with 17 bases between them. This CDR3 is built from 15 residues. CDR1 is SGHTA, CDR2 FQGNSA, per germline. The DNA of the CDR3 is TGTGCCAGCAGCCCGAGCCCTCATAGTGGCACTGAAGCTTTCTTT. Its protein product is CASSPSPHSGTEAFF.

The V call is TRBV21-1, the J call TRBJ1-2; the D call in the table, TRBD1, was not verified against the DNA. TRBV21-1 is a listed pseudogene. This CDR3 has 21 residues. The CDR3 DNA sequence: TGTGCCAGCAGCACCTACGATAGGACAGGGGGCGGTGGAAAAGGAGACTATGGCTACACCTTC. Protein: CASSTYDRTGGGGKGDYGYTF.

The sample holds one count of this clone. V is TRBV10-3 and J is TRBJ2-7; TRBD1 agrees at 7 bases. This CDR3 has 12 residues. Germline values: CDR1 ENHRY, CDR2 SYGVKD. V lost 11 bases, J lost 1 base, and 5 bases stayed unmatched. The CDR3 bases are TGTGCCTCCGGGACAGAGTCCTACGAGCAGTACTTC. It yields the protein CASGTESYEQYF.

This clone has more than one count but fewer than ten. The chain uses TRBV7-3 and TRBJ2-2, with TRBD1 matching over 11 bases. This CDR3 contains 18 residues. J was trimmed by 0 bases and V by 5 bases; bases with no gene match: 8. Per the germline V gene, CDR1 is SGHTA and CDR2 is FQGTGA. The CDR3 reads CASSLYVGQGANTGELFF. CDR3 nucleotides: TGTGCCAGCAGCCTGTACGTGGGACAGGGGGCGAACACCGGGGAGCTGTTTTTT.

The chain links TRBV9 to TRBJ1-5, with unresolved D. Germline V lookup: CDR1 SGDLS, CDR2 YYNGEE. V shed 0 bases and J shed 6 bases, with 19 bases lying between them. The CDR3 loop spans 17 amino acids. The CDR3 DNA reads as TGTGCCAGCAGCGTAGAATTTAAGGACGAGGCGGGTCAGCCCCAGCATTTT. It translates to CASSVEFKDEAGQPQHF.

This clone was seen just once. The rearrangement links TRBV2 to TRBJ1-3, with TRBD1 matching over 8 bases. V shed 5 bases and J 7 bases; nucleotides not matched to a gene: 7. This CDR3 is 14 amino acids long. CDR1 SNHLY and CDR2 FYNNEI come from the germline V gene. The CDR3 nucleotides read TGTGCCAGCAGTCGACAGGGGAGTAGGAACACCATATATTTT. Residues: CASSRQGSRNTIYF.

The V gene is TRBV5-5, the J gene TRBJ1-4, with no clear D. Trimming took 0 bases from V and 8 from J, leaving 17 bases between them. This CDR3 is built from 16 residues. Germline-derived CDR1 and CDR2 are SGHKS and YYEKEE (reference sequence). For the CDR3, the DNA is TGTGCCAGCAGCTTGGTTCGGGGATCTCCCGCCGAAAAACTGTTTTTT. Protein: CASSLVRGSPAEKLFF.

The rearrangement uses TRBV4-2 and TRBJ1-2, with D hard to call. V was pared by 1 base and J by 2 bases, with 8 bases between. The CDR3 has 14 amino acids. Germline V lookup: CDR1 LGHNA, CDR2 YNFKEQ. Here the CDR3 DNA reads TGTGCCAGCAGCCAAGGGTTAGAGAACTATGGCTACACCTTC. Amino acids: CASSQGLENYGYTF.

The rearrangement uses TRBV4-2 and TRBJ2-3; D might be TRBD2 (6 bases). Germline V CDR1 and CDR2: LGHNA, YNFKEQ. The CDR3 loop spans 17 amino acids. V was trimmed by 4 bases and J by 2 bases, leaving 19 bases between them. CDR3 region: CASSPRRRDPSTDTQYF. The CDR3 DNA is TGTGCCAGCAGCCCTCGTAGGAGGGACCCCTCCACAGATACGCAGTATTTT.

This chain links TRBV28 with TRBJ1-1, with a possible D match to TRBD1 (5 bases). CDR1 and CDR2 from the germline V gene are MDHEN and SYDVKM. CDR3 length: 16 residues. The V and J ends lost 6 bases and 3 bases respectively, with 20 bases between them. The CDR3: CASSLPIGGLDTEAFF. CDR3 nucleotides: TGTGCCAGCAGCCTTCCTATCGGGGGGTTGGACACTGAAGCTTTCTTT.

V is TRBV28 and J is TRBJ2-3; the match to TRBD1 covers 8 bases. V dropped 6 bases and J dropped 2; count of bases not matched to a gene: 13. Germline lookup yields CDR1 MDHEN and CDR2 SYDVKM. The CDR3 covers 17 residues. CDR3 loop: CASRPPGQASTTDTQYF. CDR3 coding DNA: TGTGCCAGCAGACCCCCGGGACAGGCGTCGACCACAGATACGCAGTATTTT.

The chain joins TRBV5-1 to TRBJ2-7; D gene ambiguous. The CDR3 consists of 15 residues. V was cut by 4 bases and J by 4 bases, with 18 bases left in between. Germline CDR1 reads SGHRS; CDR2 reads YFSETQ. CDR3 coding DNA: TGCGCCAGCAGCCCTGTATACGAACTTGCTTACGAGCAGTACTTC. Translated: CASSPVYELAYEQYF.